A single sample gave rise to the 9 T cell receptor beta chains below, sequenced in a study of cytomegalovirus exposure and HLA in healthy donors. The PCR used 60 Vbeta and 13 Jbeta primers. Data came from immunoSEQ multiplex PCR; TCRdb stores just in-frame clones and leaves some out. The data contain roughly 110,000 clones, 70% to 85% of them singletons. Sequencing input: PBMCs. Receptors were obtained from a man aged 55 to 70 in good health and CMV-seronegative.

The chain joins TRBV5-5 to TRBJ2-3; TRBD2 matches 10 bases. The CDR3 length is 16 residues. V shed 5 bases and J 2 bases; nucleotides not matched to a gene: 8. Germline-derived CDR1 and CDR2 are SGHKS and YYEKEE (reference sequence). The CDR3 DNA sequence: TGTGCCAGCAGTATTGGAGGACTAGCGGTCACAGATACGCAGTATTTT. Translating gives CASSIGGLAVTDTQYF.

This clone has only a few counts. The rearrangement links TRBV30 to TRBJ2-6; 9 nucleotides match TRBD1. The CDR3 is made up of 15 amino acids. Unmatched junction bases numbered 2, after V lost 3 bases and J lost 2 bases. Looked up from germline, CDR1 is GTSNPN and CDR2 is SVGIG (reference sequence). The CDR3 DNA follows: TGTGCCTGGAGGGGACAGGGCACTGGGGCCAACGTCCTGACTTTC. It translates to CAWRGQGTGANVLTF.

The chain links TRBV5-1 to TRBJ1-3; 8 nucleotides match TRBD1. The ends lost 1 base at V and 1 base at J; junction bases unmatched: 4. The CDR3 is made up of 16 amino acids. In germline, CDR1 is SGHRS, CDR2 YFSETQ. In nucleotides, the CDR3 is TGCGCCAGCAGCTTGCAGGGGGCCTTATCTGGAAACACCATATATTTT. This codes for CASSLQGALSGNTIYF.

J is TRBJ2-1 and V is TRBV6-5; D is unresolved. The V gene's germline CDR1 is MNHEY and CDR2 SVGAGI. V lost 6 bases, J lost 7 bases, and 13 bases lay in between. This CDR3 region has 13 residues. In nucleotides, the CDR3 is TGTGCCAGCAGGACATTACCTACAAATGAGCAGTTCTTC. This sequence encodes CASRTLPTNEQFF.

CDR3 in amino acids: CASSSTGLRETQYF. The CDR3 nucleotides are TGTGCCAGCAGCTCGACAGGGCTGAGGGAGACCCAGTACTTC. The chain carries TRBV7-7 and TRBJ2-5, with 7 bases identical to TRBD1. The CDR3 runs 14 residues. The germline V gene has CDR1 SSHAT and CDR2 FNYEAQ (reference sequence). Unmatched junction bases numbered 7, after V lost 4 bases and J lost 5 bases.

The CDR3 DNA reads TGCGCCAGCAGCTTTCTATCACTAGCGGGGTCTCTGAACACCGGGGAGCTGTTTTTT. Translated, it gives CASSFLSLAGSLNTGELFF. The chain has TRBV5-1 and TRBJ2-2, with 10 bases matching TRBD2. V was clipped by 2 bases and J by 1 base; unmatched bases: 11. Germline CDR1 reads SGHRS; CDR2 reads YFSETQ. This CDR3 region has 19 residues.

Written as DNA, the CDR3 is TGTGCCTGCCCCCGGGACACCGGCTATGGCTACACCTTC. Its translation: CACPRDTGYGYTF. This chain joins TRBV30 and TRBJ1-2; possible D gene TRBD1, 6 bases. The CDR3 loop spans 13 amino acids. The V end lost 6 bases, the J end lost 4 bases, and 15 bases lay between the germline ends. Germline CDR1 is GTSNPN and CDR2 is SVGIG (reference sequence).

The gene calls are TRBV9 and TRBJ1-2; maybe TRBD1 (5 bases). The germline V gene encodes CDR1 SGDLS and CDR2 YYNGEE. The CDR3 is 15 residues long. Trimming took 0 bases from V and 2 from J, leaving 11 bases between them. The CDR3 reads CASSVGPGGNYGYTF. The DNA for the CDR3 is TGTGCCAGCAGCGTAGGCCCCGGGGGGAACTATGGCTACACCTTC.

The chain is built from TRBV7-9 and TRBJ2-1; 8 bases are a match to TRBD1. CDR3 length equals 13 residues. Germline V gives CDR1 SEHNR, CDR2 FQNEAQ (reference sequence). The J segment lost 7 bases and the V segment lost 5 bases, leaving 4 bases of the junction unmatched. CDR3 nucleotide sequence: TGTGCCAGCAGCGCGACAGGGGCAAATGAGCAGTTCTTC. Amino acid sequence: CASSATGANEQFF.